The 14 T cell receptor beta chains reported below all come from one sample, sequenced in a study of blood T cell repertoires in COVID-19. Libraries were prepared by immunoSEQ multiplex PCR; TCRdb keeps only in-frame clonotypes and omits some of them. The sample has 250,000 to 300,000 clones, about 93% seen once. Sequencing was done on a sample of PBMCs or T cells enriched from blood (not recorded which). The origin of the receptors is a woman in her twenties or thirties who had recovered from COVID-19.

This chain joins TRBV4-2 and TRBJ2-7; 10 bases are a match to TRBD2. J lost 6 bases, V lost 0 bases, and 11 bases had no gene match. Per the germline V gene, CDR1 is LGHNA and CDR2 is YNFKEQ. The CDR3 runs 17 residues. The CDR3 sequence is CASSQDPSGRGKGEQYF. In nucleotides, the CDR3 is TGTGCCAGCAGCCAAGATCCTAGCGGGAGAGGTAAAGGCGAGCAGTACTTC.

As DNA, the CDR3 is TGTGCCAGCAGTTTTTCGGGGGTGGGAGTGAATGAGCAGTTCTTC. Residues: CASSFSGVGVNEQFF. The V gene is TRBV28, the J gene TRBJ2-1; a possible D gene is TRBD2 (6 bases). This CDR3 is built from 15 residues. Between the trimmed V and J ends, which lost 3 bases and 7 bases, there was a span of 16 bases. The germline V gene has CDR1 MDHEN and CDR2 SYDVKM.

This clone was detected ten times or more. V gene TRBV19 combines with J gene TRBJ1-5; the match to TRBD1 covers 9 bases. This CDR3 comprises 15 residues. In germline, CDR1 is LNHDA, CDR2 SQIVND (reference sequence). V lost 6 bases to trimming and J lost 2 bases; unmatched junction nucleotides: 5. The CDR3 bases are TGTGCCAGTAGAATCCGACAGGGGGGCAATCAGCCCCAGCATTTT. It translates to CASRIRQGGNQPQHF.

V and J are TRBV4-1 and TRBJ2-1; 11 bases map to TRBD2. The CDR3 loop spans 16 amino acids. Germline V CDR1 and CDR2: MGHRA, YSYEKL. Trimming removed 1 base from V and 9 bases from J; junction bases left unmatched: 8. The CDR3 DNA sequence: TGCGCCAGCAGCCAAGTAACACTAGCGGGAGTAGCTGAGCAGTTCTTC. Encoded protein: CASSQVTLAGVAEQFF.

This sequence joins TRBV19 and TRBJ2-5; D is possibly TRBD2 (6 bases). Germline CDR1 reads LNHDA; CDR2 reads SQIVND (reference sequence). Trimming cost V 5 bases and J 5 bases, with 24 bases left between them. The CDR3 loop spans 17 amino acids. This CDR3 is CASSAWRGSEVWETQYF. CDR3 nucleotide sequence: TGTGCCAGTAGTGCCTGGAGGGGTAGTGAGGTATGGGAGACCCAGTACTTC.

The rearrangement links TRBV19 to TRBJ2-3; TRBD1 matches 8 bases. Germline-derived CDR1 and CDR2 are LNHDA and SQIVND (reference sequence). This CDR3 is built from 17 residues. J was trimmed by 2 bases and V by 5 bases; bases with no gene match: 12. This chain's CDR3 is CASSQPQRTGTTDTQYF. DNA for the CDR3: TGTGCCAGTAGTCAACCCCAGAGGACAGGGACCACAGATACGCAGTATTTT.

The CDR3, as DNA: TGTGCCTGGAAGATAAGGGGAGGGGACACTGAAGCTTTCTTT. It encodes CAWKIRGGDTEAFF. The chain employs TRBV30 and TRBJ1-1; tentative D call: TRBD1 (5 bases). Germline V lookup: CDR1 GTSNPN, CDR2 SVGIG (reference sequence). The CDR3 is made up of 14 amino acids. V shed 4 bases and J shed 3 bases, with 15 bases lying between them.

The chain joins TRBV19 to TRBJ1-2; 7 nucleotides match TRBD1. V was pared by 4 bases and J by 5 bases, with 4 bases of the junction left unmatched. Germline loops: CDR1 LNHDA, CDR2 SQIVND (reference sequence). This CDR3 is 13 amino acids long. CDR3 region: CASSTATGYGYTF. The CDR3, as DNA: TGTGCCAGTAGTACCGCGACAGGGTATGGCTACACCTTC.

This rearrangement joins TRBV6-6 to TRBJ1-5, with D hard to call. V dropped 5 bases and J dropped 2 bases, with 7 bases sitting between them. The CDR3 consists of 13 residues. CDR1 and CDR2 from the germline V gene are MNHNY and SVGAGI (reference sequence). DNA for the CDR3: TGTGCCAGCAGTGCGGGTGGCAATCAGCCCCAGCATTTT. Translation gives CASSAGGNQPQHF.

The chain uses TRBV19 and TRBJ2-6, with D possibly matching TRBD1 (6 bases). V lost 7 bases to trimming and J lost 2 bases, with 18 bases between them. This CDR3 has 17 amino acids. Per germline, CDR1 LNHDA and CDR2 SQIVND (reference sequence). The CDR3 nucleotides read TGTGCCAGTACTGGGCAGGGGCTATTCCCTGGGGCCAACGTCCTGACTTTC. As protein: CASTGQGLFPGANVLTF.

The chain carries TRBV18 and TRBJ2-2; D is perhaps TRBD1 (6 bases). The germline V gene has CDR1 KGHSH and CDR2 LQKENI. The CDR3 loop spans 16 amino acids. V shed 3 bases and J shed 6 bases, with 17 bases lying between them. Here the CDR3 reads CASSPIDRQRAGELFF. CDR3 in DNA: TGTGCCAGCTCACCGATTGACAGGCAACGTGCCGGGGAGCTGTTTTTT.

The chain combines TRBV27 with TRBJ1-2; 7 nucleotides agree with TRBD1. The ends lost 5 bases at V and 5 bases at J; junction bases unmatched: 5. Germline-derived CDR1 and CDR2 are MNHEY and SMNVEV (reference sequence). The CDR3 covers 13 residues. DNA of the CDR3: TGTGCCAGCAGTGGGGGACAGTGGTATGGCTACACCTTC. It codes for CASSGGQWYGYTF.

The chain's CDR3 is CASRGTGENTIYF. The CDR3 coding sequence is TGTGCCAGCAGGGGGACAGGAGAAAACACCATATATTTT. The V gene is TRBV28, the J gene TRBJ1-3; 8 positions agree with TRBD1. Germline V CDR1 and CDR2: MDHEN, SYDVKM. Trimming removed 6 bases from V and 6 bases from J; junction bases left unmatched: 4. This CDR3 has 13 residues.

The rearrangement uses TRBV23-1 and TRBJ2-1, with a weak D call TRBD1 (5 bases). TRBV23-1 is marked as an open reading frame, function uncertain. CDR3 length equals 16 residues. V was clipped by 10 bases and J by 2 bases, with 21 bases between them. The CDR3 nucleotides read TGCGCCATCTCAGGGTATCCGAGAGGTACCTACAATGAGCAGTTCTTC. Its translation is CAISGYPRGTYNEQFF.